Below are 27 T cell receptor beta chains sequenced from a single sample in a study of human T cells and chemical hapten exposure. A single record per CDR3 protein comes from TCRdb applying MiXCR to the RACE reads. The table records around 45,000 distinct CDR3 sequences, roughly 4.2% of them present only once. Described time point: healthy volunteer bleed at 2 weeks. Someone pulled total RNA out of unfractionated whole blood. Material: whole blood. These receptor sequences come from a human donor in good health. Some clones in this sample may be carry-over from other donors' samples.

This clonotype was recorded at least ten times. The CDR3 DNA is TGCAGCGTGGCGGGTGGGGGAGGAACGAGAAGAACCGGGGAGCTGTTTTTT. Translation: CSVAGGGGTRRTGELFF. The chain links TRBV29-1 to TRBJ2-2; D perhaps matches TRBD2 (6 bases). This CDR3 comprises 17 residues. Germline V gene sequence: CDR1 SQVTM, CDR2 ANQGSEA. The V gene lost 6 bases and the J gene lost 5 bases, with 25 bases spanning the gap.

This clonotype was counted many times. The chain couples TRBV6-2 or TRBV6-3 to TRBJ2-7; 7 bases map to TRBD2. The germline gives CDR1 MNHEY, CDR2 SVGEGT. CDR3 length equals 15 residues. After removal of 6 bases from V and 0 bases from J, the junction contained 8 bases not matched to a gene. The CDR3 spells CASSPLAQSSYEQYF. The CDR3 DNA follows: TGTGCCAGCAGCCCACTAGCGCAAAGCTCCTACGAGCAGTACTTC.

In its sample, this clonotype was seen many times. The chain uses TRBV10-3 and TRBJ2-5; TRBD1 matches at 7 bases. V was clipped by 5 bases and J by 1 base; unmatched bases: 4. The CDR3 spans 14 residues. Germline V CDR1 and CDR2: ENHRY, SYGVKD. CDR3 in amino acids: CAISLGTAQETQYF. In DNA, the CDR3 is TGTGCCATCAGTCTAGGGACAGCCCAAGAGACCCAGTACTTC.

This clonotype was observed many times. One junction end disagrees with the germline gene, perhaps due to a read error. The V gene is TRBV7-7, the J gene TRBJ2-1; D unresolved. The germline gives CDR1 SSHAT, CDR2 FNYEAQ (reference sequence). This CDR3 is 15 amino acids long. CDR3 region: CASSLGSSSYNEQFF. The CDR3 DNA is TGTGCTAGCAGCTTAGGATCGAGCTCCTACAATGAGCAGTTCTTC.

The chain couples TRBV20-1 to TRBJ2-7; D unclear. Germline-derived CDR1 and CDR2 are DFQATT and SNEGSKA (reference sequence). V was trimmed by 3 bases and J by 3 bases, leaving 12 bases between them. This CDR3 spans 13 amino acids. CDR3 amino acids: CSARVLGYYEQYF. The CDR3 region has the DNA TGCAGTGCTAGGGTTTTAGGATACTACGAGCAGTACTTC.

This clonotype was recorded many times. V is TRBV6-5 and J is TRBJ2-7; maybe TRBD2 (6 bases). CDR3 length: 16 residues. Germline V gene sequence: CDR1 MNHEY, CDR2 SVGAGI. The V and J ends lost 2 bases and 7 bases respectively, with 21 bases between them. CDR3 DNA sequence: TGTGCCAGCAGTTACCTTCGGGACTCCGGATTGGGGGAGCAGTACTTC. It is translated as CASSYLRDSGLGEQYF.

This clonotype has just a few counts. V is TRBV29-1 and J is TRBJ1-3; D remains unclear. The V gene's germline CDR1 is SQVTM and CDR2 ANQGSEA. Trimming left V 0 bases short and J 4 bases short, with 7 bases between. This CDR3 comprises 13 residues. The CDR3 nucleotides read TGCAGCGTTGAAGATCCAGGAGGAAACACCATATATTTT. This gives the protein CSVEDPGGNTIYF.

A few counts support this clonotype. The genes are TRBV28 and TRBJ2-3; 8 bases are a match to TRBD2. Germline CDR1 MDHEN, CDR2 SYDVKM. The CDR3 runs 15 residues. Trimming cost V 4 bases and J 3 bases; bases outside gene matches: 6. The CDR3 coding sequence is TGTGCCAGCAGTTCCCCGGGAGGGCCTACAGATACGCAGTATTTT. It specifies CASSSPGGPTDTQYF.

This clonotype was found many times. The V and J genes are TRBV28 and TRBJ2-7; 8 positions match TRBD1. J was trimmed by 5 bases and V by 2 bases; bases with no gene match: 11. The CDR3 runs to 16 residues. Germline loops: CDR1 MDHEN, CDR2 SYDVKM. In DNA, the CDR3 is TGTGCCAGCAGTTTAAACCCCTGGACAGGGAGAAACGAGCAGTACTTC. Protein product: CASSLNPWTGRNEQYF.

In its sample, this clonotype was seen many times. The chain carries TRBV9 and TRBJ1-4; 8 bases map to TRBD1. The CDR3 is made up of 15 amino acids. The germline gives CDR1 SGDLS, CDR2 YYNGEE. Germline trimming cut 4 bases from V and 3 bases from J; bases unmatched to any gene: 5. This CDR3 is CASSTGQGANEKLFF. The DNA for the CDR3 is TGTGCCAGCAGCACCGGACAGGGCGCTAATGAAAAACTGTTTTTT.

This clonotype was seen at least ten times. The chain recombines TRBV5-4 with TRBJ1-1, with D perhaps matching TRBD1 (5 bases). Germline lookup yields CDR1 SGHNT and CDR2 YYREEE (reference sequence). V was clipped by 1 base and J by 0 bases, with 10 bases between them. The CDR3 sequence is 15 residues long. The CDR3 DNA sequence: TGTGCCAGCAGCTTGTCGGGACGGATGAACACTGAAGCTTTCTTT. This codes for CASSLSGRMNTEAFF.

This clonotype was found many times. J is TRBJ1-1 and V is TRBV11-2; 8 nucleotides align to TRBD1. J lost 4 bases, V lost 4 bases, and 8 bases had no gene match. CDR3 length: 15 amino acids. CDR1 and CDR2 from the germline V gene are SGHAT and FQNNGV. CDR3 region: CASSSPRGRGTEAFF. In DNA, the CDR3 is TGTGCCAGCAGCTCGCCCAGGGGGCGAGGCACTGAAGCTTTCTTT.

This clonotype has at least ten counts. The chain recombines TRBV4-1 with TRBJ2-3; D possibly corresponds to TRBD1 (5 bases). The CDR3 extends over 15 amino acids. CDR1 MGHRA and CDR2 YSYEKL come from the germline V gene. V gave up 0 bases and J gave up 3 bases, with 10 bases separating them. CDR3 residues: CASSQDLGRTDTQYF. The CDR3 nucleotides read TGCGCCAGCAGCCAAGATCTGGGGCGAACAGATACGCAGTATTTT.

In this sample, this clonotype turned up a few times. The CDR3 loop reads CASSPGPAGGRDTGELFF. CDR3 DNA sequence: TGTGCCAGCAGTCCTGGGCCAGCGGGAGGGAGGGACACCGGGGAGCTGTTTTTT. The rearrangement links TRBV2 to TRBJ2-2, with TRBD2 identical over 10 bases. CDR1 and CDR2 from the germline V gene are SNHLY and FYNNEI. The CDR3 consists of 18 residues. V lost 5 bases and J lost 3; bases outside the gene matches: 12. The full variable domain, with the rest looked up from reference TRBV2 and TRBJ2-2, is EPEVTQTPSHQVTQMGQEVILRCVPISNHLYFYWYRQILGQKVEFLVSFYNNEISEKSEIFDDQFSVERPDGSNFTLKIRSTKLEDSAMYFCASSPGPAGGRDTGELFFGEGSRLTVL.

This clonotype was counted ten times or more. The rearrangement joins TRBV6-2 or TRBV6-3 to TRBJ1-5, with 7 bases aligning to TRBD1. From germline, CDR1 is MNHEY and CDR2 SVGEGT. The CDR3 consists of 19 residues. V was pared by 4 bases and J by 0 bases, with 15 bases of the junction left unmatched. CDR3 loop: CASSSSNTRDSNSNQPQHF. CDR3 nucleotide sequence: TGTGCCAGCAGTTCATCTAACACCCGGGACAGCAATAGCAATCAGCCCCAGCATTTT.

This clonotype was found many times. V gene TRBV7-9 combines with J gene TRBJ1-2, with D possibly TRBD1 on 6 matching bases. Germline V CDR1 and CDR2: SEHNR, FQNEAQ (reference sequence). There are 17 residues in the CDR3. V was pared by 5 bases and J by 4 bases, with 23 bases between. Here the CDR3 reads CASSPAGGSFFIYGYTF. CDR3 DNA: TGTGCCAGCAGCCCCGCCGGGGGCTCTTTCTTTATCTATGGCTACACCTTC.

In its sample, this clonotype was seen a few times. The genes are TRBV5-1 and TRBJ1-1; D ambiguous. With 1 base removed from V and 0 bases from J, the gap between germline ends came to 10 bases. The germline gives CDR1 SGHRS, CDR2 YFSETQ. The CDR3 contains 15 residues. The CDR3 DNA reads TGCGCCAGCAGCTTGTCAGTAGTCATGAACACTGAAGCTTTCTTT. Translation gives CASSLSVVMNTEAFF.

This clonotype came up a few times. This chain's CDR3 is CASTPGFPYNEQFF. The DNA of the CDR3 is TGCGCCAGCACCCCAGGGTTCCCCTACAATGAGCAGTTCTTC. The V gene is TRBV10-1, the J gene TRBJ2-1; a possible D gene is TRBD1 (5 bases). Between the trimmed V and J ends, which lost 7 bases and 2 bases, there was a span of 12 bases. This CDR3 has 14 amino acids. From germline, CDR1 is WNHNN and CDR2 SYGVQD (reference sequence).

In its sample, this clonotype was seen many times. The chain joins TRBV29-1 to TRBJ2-1, with 13 bases matching TRBD2. V dropped 3 bases and J dropped 5; count of bases not matched to a gene: 16. CDR1 and CDR2 (germline): SQVTM, ANQGSEA. The length of the CDR3 is 19 residues. DNA of the CDR3: TGCAGCGTTGACGGTCAGGTCGAAGAACTAGCGGGAGGGGACAATGAGCAGTTCTTC. Translated: CSVDGQVEELAGGDNEQFF.

This clonotype was found a few times. J is TRBJ2-7 and V is TRBV19, with TRBD1 matching 8 bases. The CDR3 length is 14 residues. Trimming took 3 bases from V and 6 from J; bases not matched to a gene: 7. The germline gives CDR1 LNHDA, CDR2 SQIVND (reference sequence). This CDR3 is CASSILGQVSEQYF. Here the CDR3 DNA reads TGTGCCAGTAGTATTCTGGGACAGGTCAGCGAGCAGTACTTC. Supplemented by reference TRBV19 and TRBJ2-7, the full variable domain reads DGGITQSPKYLFRKEGQNVTLSCEQNLNHDAMYWYRQDPGQGLRLIYYSQIVNDFQKGDIAEGYSVSREKKESFPLTVTSAQKNPTAFYLCASSILGQVSEQYFGPGTRLTVT.

A few counts support this clonotype. This chain uses TRBV13 with TRBJ2-5, with D possibly being TRBD2 (5 bases). V lost 8 bases and J 5 bases, leaving 15 bases between the germline ends. Germline CDR1 and CDR2: PRHDT and FYEKMQ (reference sequence). The CDR3 runs 13 residues. This CDR3 reads CASSSEGRETQYF. In nucleotides, the CDR3 is TGTGCCAGCTCATCCGAGGGTAGGGAGACCCAGTACTTC.

This clonotype was seen repeatedly, ten times or more. This sequence joins TRBV7-8 and TRBJ2-1, with D maybe TRBD2 (5 bases). Trimming took 2 bases from V and 1 from J, leaving 18 bases between them. There are 18 residues in the CDR3. Germline V gene sequence: CDR1 SGHVS, CDR2 FQNEAQ. CDR3: CASSLQSRVGVSYNEQFF. In DNA, the CDR3 is TGTGCCAGCAGCTTACAGTCTCGGGTCGGGGTTTCCTACAATGAGCAGTTCTTC.

This clonotype was picked up a small number of times. The chain combines TRBV12-3 or TRBV12-4 with TRBJ1-5, with TRBD1 matching over 7 bases. The CDR3 is made up of 17 amino acids. J lost 2 bases, V lost 5 bases, and 12 bases had no gene match. DNA of the CDR3: TGTGCCAGCAGTCCACTTCACAGGGGCGGGGGCAATCAGCCCCAGCATTTT. Translated: CASSPLHRGGGNQPQHF.

The chain employs TRBV20-1 and TRBJ1-5; unclear D gene. V dropped 0 bases and J dropped 2 bases, with 11 bases sitting between them. Germline assignment: CDR1 DFQATT and CDR2 SNEGSKA (reference sequence). This CDR3 has 15 residues. CDR3 sequence: CSARDRMGGNQPQHF. In DNA form, the CDR3 reads TGCAGTGCTAGAGATCGCATGGGAGGCAATCAGCCCCAGCATTTT.

This clonotype was detected only a few times. The chain combines TRBV29-1 with TRBJ2-3, with TRBD2 as a possible D gene (6 bases). The CDR3 has 15 residues. Germline V gives CDR1 SQVTM, CDR2 ANQGSEA. V was clipped by 4 bases and J by 0 bases, with 14 bases between them. CDR3: CSVVGTWTSTDTQYF. The CDR3 nucleotides are TGCAGCGTTGTCGGGACTTGGACTAGCACAGATACGCAGTATTTT.

V is TRBV5-1 and J is TRBJ1-4; maybe TRBD1 (6 bases). CDR1 SGHRS and CDR2 YFSETQ come from the germline V gene. The V end was cut by 4 bases, the J end by 3 bases, with 10 bases between. The length of the CDR3 is 14 residues. The CDR3 spells CASSVGAANEKLFF. CDR3 in DNA: TGCGCCAGCAGCGTGGGGGCGGCTAATGAAAAACTGTTTTTT.

This clonotype has just a few counts. The CDR3 nucleotides are TGCGCCAGCAGCCAATGGACTAGCGGGGGCAGGTCTGGGGCCAACGTCCTGACTTTC. Translation: CASSQWTSGGRSGANVLTF. The genes are TRBV5-1 and TRBJ2-6; 13 positions match TRBD2. The germline gives CDR1 SGHRS, CDR2 YFSETQ. The CDR3 runs 19 residues. The ends lost 4 bases at V and 1 base at J; junction bases unmatched: 8.